This T cell receptor beta chain was sequenced for a study of cytomegalovirus exposure and HLA in healthy donors. Study-level points and caveats: V- and J-gene trimming of TCR beta was linked (in a later analysis) to a missense DCLRE1C variant.

Trimming removed 5 bases from V and 4 bases from J; junction bases left unmatched: 6. Germline V gene data show CDR1 as GTSNPN and CDR2 as SVGIG (reference sequence). The CDR3 length is 14 residues. 60 Vbeta and 13 Jbeta primers were used in PCR. TCRdb's copy holds only in-frame clones and misses some; the assay was immunoSEQ multiplex PCR. Among about 110,000 clones listed, roughly 70% were seen once. As for this clone: Its target is unknown.

The sequencing sample was made of PBMCs. The clonotype was recovered from a woman aged 65 to 85 in good health and CMV-seropositive. The V call is TRBV30, the J call TRBJ2-1; 9 bases agree with TRBD1. The CDR3 nucleotides are TGTGCCTGGGAACAGGGGGCGGGATACAATGAGCAGTTCTTC. Protein product: CAWEQGAGYNEQFF.